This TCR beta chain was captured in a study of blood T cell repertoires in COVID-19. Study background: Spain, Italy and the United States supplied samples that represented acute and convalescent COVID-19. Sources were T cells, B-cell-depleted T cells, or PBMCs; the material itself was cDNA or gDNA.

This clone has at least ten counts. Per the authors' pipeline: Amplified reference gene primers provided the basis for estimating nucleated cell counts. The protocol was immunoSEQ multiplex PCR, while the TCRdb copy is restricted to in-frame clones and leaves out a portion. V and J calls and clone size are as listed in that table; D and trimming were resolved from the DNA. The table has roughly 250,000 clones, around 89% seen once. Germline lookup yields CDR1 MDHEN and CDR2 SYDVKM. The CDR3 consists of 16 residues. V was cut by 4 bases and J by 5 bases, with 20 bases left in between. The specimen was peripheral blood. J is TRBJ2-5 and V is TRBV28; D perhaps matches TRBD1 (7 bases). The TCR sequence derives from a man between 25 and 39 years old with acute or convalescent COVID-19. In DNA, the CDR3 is TGTGCCAGCAGTTCCAGGTTGGGGGCAGGGGGGGAGACCCAGTACTTC. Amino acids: CASSSRLGAGGETQYF.